The 5 T cell receptor beta chains given below trace back to one sample, sequenced in a study of blood T cell repertoires in COVID-19. Profiled with immunoSEQ multiplex PCR; TCRdb holds only in-frame clones, not every one. The table includes about 240,000 clones, roughly 90% detected once. Sequenced material: PBMCs or T cells enriched from blood (not recorded which). The receptor set was obtained from a woman between 25 and 40 years old who had recovered from COVID-19.

The chain has TRBV28 and TRBJ2-7, with 7 bases identical to TRBD1. With 6 bases clipped from V and 6 bases from J, the junction kept 5 bases outside the gene matches. Germline V lookup: CDR1 MDHEN, CDR2 SYDVKM. The CDR3 is made up of 12 amino acids. The CDR3 is CASRETGSEQYF. The CDR3 bases are TGTGCCAGCAGGGAGACAGGGTCCGAGCAGTACTTC.

The genes are TRBV29-1 and TRBJ2-5; D might be TRBD2 (6 bases). Deletions cut 4 bases from V and 1 base from J, with 13 bases between. The CDR3 covers 14 residues. CDR1 is SQVTM, CDR2 ANQGSEA, per germline. The CDR3 sequence is CSVVGGRSQETQYF. CDR3 DNA: TGCAGCGTTGTAGGAGGGAGGTCCCAAGAGACCCAGTACTTC.

This chain links TRBV5-1 with TRBJ1-1; D is perhaps TRBD1 (6 bases). V gave up 0 bases and J gave up 2 bases, with 17 bases separating them. From germline, CDR1 is SGHRS and CDR2 YFSETQ. The CDR3 runs 17 residues. CDR3 protein: CASSLAGIQGINTEAFF. The CDR3 DNA sequence: TGCGCCAGCAGCTTGGCCGGGATCCAGGGGATAAACACTGAAGCTTTCTTT.

This sequence joins TRBV9 and TRBJ1-4; 9 bases line up with TRBD1. This CDR3 is built from 16 residues. Trimming took 0 bases from V and 5 from J; bases not matched to a gene: 5. Germline lookup yields CDR1 SGDLS and CDR2 YYNGEE. CDR3 residues: CASSVAPGQGNEKLFF. CDR3 in DNA: TGTGCCAGCAGCGTAGCACCGGGACAGGGCAATGAAAAACTGTTTTTT.

The V and J genes are TRBV3-1 (or the pseudogene TRBV3-2) and TRBJ2-7; the match to TRBD1 covers 7 bases. V shed 0 bases, J shed 4 bases, and the junction held 12 bases outside the gene matches. Per the germline V gene, CDR1 is LGHDT and CDR2 is YNNKEL (reference sequence). This CDR3 has 17 residues. DNA for the CDR3: TGTGCCAGCAGCCAAGATAAGGAGAAGGGGGCGGTTTACGAGCAGTACTTC. This translates into CASSQDKEKGAVYEQYF.